Presented here are 3 T cell receptor beta chains from one specimen sequenced in a study of regulatory T cells. Broader study findings: In CD3G-deficient patients, conventional CD4+ T cells were enriched for hydrophobic CDR3 residues at positions 6 and 7.

For these receptors, no antigen is known. The primer mix had 52 TRBV and 13 TRBJ primers. The data were produced by immunoSEQ multiplex PCR, yet TCRdb's version contains in-frame clones alone and is incomplete. The table lists approximately 29,000 clones, nearly 95% of them singletons, with about 0.96% in the top ten. The sample taken for sequencing was conventional CD4+ T cells sorted from blood. The receptor set was obtained from a child aged 2 to 15 with CD3G deficiency.

This sequence joins TRBV28 and TRBJ1-2; 11 nucleotides agree with TRBD1. J was trimmed by 7 bases and V by 2 bases; bases with no gene match: 3. The CDR3 is 14 amino acids. Per the germline V gene, CDR1 is MDHEN and CDR2 is SYDVKM. In DNA, the CDR3 is TGTGCCAGCAGTTTAGGACAGGGGGCGCCTGGCTACACCTTC. It codes for CASSLGQGAPGYTF.

The gene calls are TRBV5-8 and TRBJ2-3, with D perhaps matching TRBD1 (7 bases). Trimming cost V 2 bases and J 0 bases, with 16 bases left between them. The CDR3 consists of 17 residues. Germline CDR1 SGHTS, CDR2 YDEGEE. CDR3 DNA sequence: TGTGCCAGCAGCTTCCAGGGGGACTCTAATAGCACAGATACGCAGTATTTT. Encoded protein: CASSFQGDSNSTDTQYF.

The genes are TRBV6-1 and TRBJ2-7; 10 bases fit TRBD2. The CDR3 runs 18 residues. Looked up from germline, CDR1 is MNHNS and CDR2 is SASEGT. Trimming at V came to 3 bases and at J to 3 bases, leaving 14 bases not matched to a gene. CDR3 sequence reads: CASSEVGDSGRWNYEQYF. CDR3 nucleotides: TGTGCCAGCAGTGAGGTCGGAGATAGCGGGAGGTGGAACTACGAGCAGTACTTC.